The text below deals with one TCR beta chain. The clone's antigen remains unknown. A much larger clone sits a single nucleotide away, making a read error possible. The missing conserved phenylalanine or tryptophan at the end of this CDR3 makes a read error likely. Trimming leaves V shorter by 1 base and J shorter by 6 bases, with the junction holding 6 bases beyond the gene matches. From the germline V gene (reference sequence), CDR1 is DFQATT and CDR2 is SNEGSKA. From its first to its last residue, the CDR3 has 15 amino acids. The read is trimmed to its CDR3 DNA, 45 bases read in frame from base 1. The entry originates in a study of read filtering for tumor transcriptome and immune sequencing (dated by TCRdb to about 2020). Regarding the research as a whole: The cohort was composed of more than 16 male and 14 to 15 female patients, with a mean age of approximately 66 years and an age range of roughly 40 to 90. After DNase treatment, whole-transcriptome libraries were prepared with the TruSeq RNA Access Library Prep Kit. Per sample, about 3.5 to 11 million TCR-region mapped reads were obtained with IR-seq, compared with only about 80 to 1,400 with RNA-seq. TCR repertoires obtained by targeted immune repertoire sequencing and by bulk whole-transcriptome sequencing performed on the same bone marrow samples were compared. A main aim was a read-filtering strategy for immune repertoire data, specifically whether clonotypes supported by a single read should be removed. By revised international staging, roughly 8 patients were R-ISS I, roughly 17 were R-ISS II and over five were R-ISS III.

The Immunoverse kit was used to build TCR libraries from roughly 0.4 ug RNA, with molecular barcoded adaptors covering alpha/delta and beta/gamma chains. The same RNA used for transcriptome sequencing was used for TCR library preparation. TCR libraries were sequenced on an Illumina HiSeq 4000 with 2 x 150 cycles. The paper's data handling went like this. MiXCR aligned TCR reads to human V, D, J and C references and assembled the aligned reads into CDR3 clonotypes, with quality filtering and error correction included. Clonotype counts and gene usage diversity were analyzed with the tcR package in R. Raw mapping reads were checked after the RNA-seq reads had been mapped by STAR aligner version 2.5.3a onto the human GRCh37 genome. To test how sequencing depth affected the clonotypes detected, IR-seq fastq files were randomly downsampled with Seqtk 1.3. The public reads were run again by TCRdb, first through fastp at Q25 and then through MiXCR, and only productive beta chains were kept. Rows matching on CDR3 protein sequence are summarized as one entry with the most common DNA and genes. The V and J calls here are based on TCRdb, not the publication. Within this sample are around 65,000 distinct CDR3 sequences, with about 19% of them counted one time only. The ten largest clones capture about a tenth of the sample.

Each patient had bone marrow sampled at the time of active disease. Bone marrow mononuclear cells were isolated by Ficoll-Hypaque density gradient centrifugation. Myeloma plasma cells were removed and CD138-negative cells were collected by negative selection after labeling with CD138 magnetic microbeads on a MACS separator. Purity of the isolated cells was checked by flow cytometry on an Attune NxT using CD138 antibodies. Total RNA was extracted with TRIzol reagent and quantified with a NanoDrop spectrophotometer. Paired RNA-seq and IR-seq were performed on the CD138-negative bone marrow sample of each patient. The research as a whole found: Removing single-read clonotypes increased the correlation between IR-seq and RNA-seq shared clonotype proportions. Single-read clonotypes made up roughly 82% of clonotypes but only about 3.5% of total reads in IR-seq, compared with more than 65% of clonotypes and 35% to 55% of reads in RNA-seq. The sorted CD138-negative fraction was not purified T cells but a mixed bone marrow immune population. Clonotypes were captured by IR-seq at much higher depth and more reliably than by RNA-seq, and smaller IR-seq throughput was sufficient for identification of most shared clonotypes.

The chain was built from TRBV20-1 and TRBJ2-1, and 10 bases in between align with TRBD2. This sequence originates from a donor aged 40 or over with multiple myeloma. The sequencing sample was made of a population of CD138-negative cells sorted from bone marrow. The cell subset or site label for this specimen denotes: bone marrow mononuclear cells depleted of CD138+ plasma/myeloma cells by negative magnetic selection. The nucleotide sequence reads as follows: TGCAGTGCTAGAGGCCCTAGCGGGGGAGGCAATGAGCAGTTCTCC. Translated, it reads CSARGPSGGGNEQFS.